This T cell receptor (beta chain) was found in a study of tissue T cells after allogeneic stem cell transplantation (dated by TCRdb to between 2021 and 2024). Regarding the complete study: The study profiled TCR beta repertoires across many tissues from research autopsies of patients with and without GVHD, plus mouse models of GVHD. The human arm was conducted as a prospective observational study, and neither blinding nor randomization was performed. What the study reported, not specific to this receptor: A small and clinically heterogeneous patient cohort was studied, and sampling depth was acknowledged as a limitation. Which tissue TCRs were alloreactive or antigen-specific was not determined in the study, and some clones might have been persisting host cells. Within patients, how anatomically similar tissues were was a major factor shaping TCR repertoire composition, regardless of disease or transplant status. Not many T cell clones showed up in more than one patient, yet clustering based on motifs uncovered repertoire signatures that were shared across patients in a tissue-specific way. In both patients and mice, T cells from blood and spleen picked up only a limited part of the TCR repertoire that was detected in tissues.

A word on this clone: What this receptor recognizes is not known. Gene designations and germline sequences in this entry are those of the mouse. The read ends 1 residue shy of where the CDR3 ends; the end is completed using the germline J gene.

The library came from the immunoSEQ multiplex PCR assay. TCRbeta CDR3 sequencing was performed at survey depth by Adaptive Biotechnologies, and CDR3 sequences, V/J genes, productive frequency and template counts were reported. Amplification of TCR beta CDR3 regions started from genomic DNA instead of RNA. For the original study's pipeline: Jensen-Shannon divergence served to quantify pairwise repertoire overlap between tissues, with 0 meaning identical and 1 meaning complete divergence. Tissues were clustered by single-linkage agglomerative hierarchical clustering of pairwise JSD values, and the clustering results were displayed as dendrograms. GLIPH2 was applied to all patient samples using simulation_depth 1000, kmer_min_depth 3, and cdr3_length_cutoff 8, and only groups with more than two unique CDR3s were retained. In a standardized tissue-overlap score, Jaccard GLIPH-group overlap across patients was extrapolated to a standard repertoire size of 1000 clones. To look at how diversity was associated with clinical or experimental variables, linear mixed-effect models were used, with tissue treated as a fixed effect and individual treated as a random effect. TCRdb limited this immuneACCESS table to in-frame rearrangements with V and J called. A share of clones is missing; checked studies link under half to unresolved V genes, and the rest is unexplained. From that table come the V and J calls and clone size; the DNA was used to work out D and trimming. Counted in this sample were more than 1,500 clones; about half of them appeared once. About a quarter of the sample lies in the top ten.

The time point label, read with the paper, signifies: mouse harvest day 7 after allogeneic transplant. Each mouse graft consisted of 10^7 T-cell-depleted bone marrow cells plus 10^6 splenic CD5+ T cells and was given by tail vein injection. Mouse GVHD was modeled in a major MHC-mismatch B6 (H2b) into BALB/c (H2d) model, with tissues profiled at day 7 or 14. On day 7 or 14 post-transplant, mouse tissues and retro-orbital blood were harvested with separate sterile tools for each animal, and livers were flushed before harvest. Before genomic DNA was isolated with the DNeasy Blood & Tissue Kit, mouse tissues were minced with razor blades in buffered saline. The germline V gene (reference sequence) provides CDR1 LGHNA and CDR2 YNLKQL. Ends trimmed: V by 4 bases, J by 2 bases; bases unmatched to a gene: 3. The CDR3, from cysteine to phenylalanine, totals 15 residues. The DNA has 42 bases, all within the CDR3, and is read from base 1.

This TCR derives from a female BALB/c mouse given C57BL/6 T cells with graft-versus-host disease after an allogeneic hematopoietic cell transplant. The chain is assembled from TRBV5 and TRBJ2-5, with 10 central nucleotides matching TRBD2. The sample comprised spleen. The part of the CDR3 DNA that was read is TGTGCCAGCAGCCTCAACTGGGGGGGCCAAGACACCCAGTAC. The translation is CASSLNWGGQDTQY. The CDR3 in its entirety is CASSLNWGGQDTQYF.